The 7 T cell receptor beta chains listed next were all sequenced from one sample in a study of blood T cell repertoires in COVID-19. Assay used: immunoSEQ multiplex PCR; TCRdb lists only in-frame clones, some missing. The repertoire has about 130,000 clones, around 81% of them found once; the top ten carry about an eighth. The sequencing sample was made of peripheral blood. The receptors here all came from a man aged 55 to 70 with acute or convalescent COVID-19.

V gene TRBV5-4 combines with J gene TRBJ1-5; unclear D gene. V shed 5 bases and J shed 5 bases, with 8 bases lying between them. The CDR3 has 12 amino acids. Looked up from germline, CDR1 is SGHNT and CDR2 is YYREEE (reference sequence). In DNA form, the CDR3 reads TGTGCCAGCAGTAGTCCTGATCAGCCCCAGCATTTT. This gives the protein CASSSPDQPQHF.

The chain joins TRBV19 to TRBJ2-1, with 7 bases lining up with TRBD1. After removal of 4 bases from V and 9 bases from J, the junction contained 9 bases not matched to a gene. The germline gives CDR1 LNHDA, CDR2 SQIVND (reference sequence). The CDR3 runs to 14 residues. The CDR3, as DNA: TGTGCCAGTAGTACTTTTGGGGACAGATCTGAGCAGTTCTTC. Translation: CASSTFGDRSEQFF.

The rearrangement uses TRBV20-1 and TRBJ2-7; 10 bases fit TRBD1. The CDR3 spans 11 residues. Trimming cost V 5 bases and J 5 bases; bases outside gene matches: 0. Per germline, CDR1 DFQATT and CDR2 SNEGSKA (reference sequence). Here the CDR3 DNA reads TGCAGTGCTGGGACAGGGGACGAGCAGTACTTC. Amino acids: CSAGTGDEQYF.

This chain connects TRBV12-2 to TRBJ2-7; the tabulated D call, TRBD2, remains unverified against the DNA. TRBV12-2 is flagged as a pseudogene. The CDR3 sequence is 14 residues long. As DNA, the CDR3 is TGTGCAAACCGCGGGAGTAGCGGGAGTTACGAGCAGTACTTC. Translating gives CANRGSSGSYEQYF.

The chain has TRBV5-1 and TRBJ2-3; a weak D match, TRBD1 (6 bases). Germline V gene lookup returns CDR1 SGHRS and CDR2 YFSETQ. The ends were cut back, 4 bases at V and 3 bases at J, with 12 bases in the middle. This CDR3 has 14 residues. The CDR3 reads CASSLGAMTDTQYF. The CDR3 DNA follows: TGCGCCAGCAGCCTGGGGGCAATGACAGATACGCAGTATTTT.

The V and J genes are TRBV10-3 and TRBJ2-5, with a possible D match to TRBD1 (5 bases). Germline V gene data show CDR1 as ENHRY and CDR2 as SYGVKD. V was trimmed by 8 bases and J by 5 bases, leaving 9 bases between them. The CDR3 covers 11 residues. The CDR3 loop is CAIGSGETQYF. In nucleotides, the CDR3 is TGTGCCATCGGGTCAGGGGAGACCCAGTACTTC.

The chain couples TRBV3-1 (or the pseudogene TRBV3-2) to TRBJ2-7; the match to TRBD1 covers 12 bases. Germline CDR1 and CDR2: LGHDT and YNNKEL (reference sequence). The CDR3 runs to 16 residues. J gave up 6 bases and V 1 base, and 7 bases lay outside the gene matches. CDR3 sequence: CASSQVAGQGAPEQYF. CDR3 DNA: TGTGCCAGCAGCCAAGTAGCGGGACAGGGGGCACCCGAGCAGTACTTC.